Below are 23 T cell receptor beta chains sequenced from a single sample in a study of Ad26.COV2.S vaccination and SARS-CoV-2 variants. Sequencing was performed with immunoSEQ multiplex PCR; in TCRdb, only in-frame clones are kept and a portion is missing. The table has around 370,000 clones, 90% to 95% seen once. The sample was peripheral blood, taken after recovery from COVID-19. The receptor source for this set is a human donor who had recovered from COVID-19.

This chain's CDR3 is CASSQVGRAYEQYF. CDR3 DNA: TGTGCCAGCAGTCAAGTGGGCCGGGCCTACGAGCAGTACTTC. The chain is built from TRBV6-2 or TRBV6-3 and TRBJ2-7; D is uncertain. Germline V CDR1 and CDR2: MNHEY, SVGEGT. V was clipped by 5 bases and J by 2 bases, with 13 bases between them. The CDR3 spans 14 residues.

The chain employs TRBV6-5 and TRBJ2-7, with TRBD1 as a possible D gene (8 bases). The CDR3 has 15 residues. Germline CDR1 reads MNHEY; CDR2 reads SVGAGI. Trimming stripped 5 bases from V and 3 bases from J, with 17 bases between. CDR3 sequence: CASSSTGGLNYEQYF. Here the CDR3 DNA reads TGTGCCAGCAGTAGTACAGGGGGACTAAACTACGAGCAGTACTTC.

The chain couples TRBV3-1 (or the pseudogene TRBV3-2) to TRBJ1-2; possible D gene TRBD1, 6 bases. V lost 5 bases, J lost 6 bases, and 19 bases lay in between. The V gene's germline CDR1 is LGHDT and CDR2 YNNKEL (reference sequence). The CDR3 totals 15 residues. CDR3: CASSNGREGGNGYTF. Written as DNA, the CDR3 is TGTGCCAGCAGCAACGGACGGGAGGGGGGGAATGGCTACACCTTC.

This sequence joins TRBV3-1 (or the pseudogene TRBV3-2) and TRBJ2-3; D ambiguous. The CDR3 sequence is 14 residues long. The germline V gene encodes CDR1 LGHDT and CDR2 YNNKEL (reference sequence). Trimming left V 6 bases short and J 4 bases short, with 14 bases between. The CDR3 region has the DNA TGTGCCAGCAGTCGGACCACGCCCCCAGATACGCAGTATTTT. Amino acids: CASSRTTPPDTQYF.

The chain recombines TRBV18 with TRBJ2-7, with D tentatively TRBD1 (6 bases). Trimming removed 4 bases at V and 2 bases at J, with 12 bases between. Germline CDR1 and CDR2: KGHSH and LQKENI. This CDR3 spans 14 amino acids. CDR3 nucleotide sequence: TGTGCCAGCTCACTTACGACAGGACCCTACGAGCAGTACTTC. Protein: CASSLTTGPYEQYF.

The genes are TRBV9 and TRBJ1-1; possible D gene TRBD1, 5 bases. The germline V and J ends were trimmed by 3 bases and 2 bases, with 11 bases remaining between them. CDR3 size: 14 residues. Germline CDR1 reads SGDLS; CDR2 reads YYNGEE. CDR3 loop: CASSGRQRNTEAFF. CDR3 nucleotide sequence: TGTGCCAGCAGCGGACGACAGAGAAACACTGAAGCTTTCTTT.

As concerns this clone: The sample holds other DNA sequences that translate to the same CDR3. The gene calls are TRBV6-5 and TRBJ1-1; D gene uncertain. CDR1 and CDR2 from the germline V gene are MNHEY and SVGAGI. Trimming shortened V by 5 bases and J by 4 bases, and 5 bases separated the two germline ends. The CDR3 is 11 amino acids. CDR3 DNA: TGTGCCAGCAGTCCCGGCACTGAAGCTTTCTTT. Translation gives CASSPGTEAFF.

The rearrangement uses TRBV3-1 (or the pseudogene TRBV3-2) and TRBJ1-2; TRBD1 might be the D (6 bases). Deletions cut 0 bases from V and 11 bases from J, with 16 bases between. Germline V lookup: CDR1 LGHDT, CDR2 YNNKEL (reference sequence). The CDR3 sequence is 14 residues long. The CDR3 DNA follows: TGTGCCAGCAGCCAAGAACTTGTAGGGACACCATACACCTTC. This gives the protein CASSQELVGTPYTF.

The rearrangement joins TRBV7-2 to TRBJ2-7, with D hard to call. The CDR3 is 15 amino acids. CDR1 SGHTA and CDR2 FQGNSA come from the germline V gene. Trimming cost V 0 bases and J 5 bases, with 14 bases left between them. The CDR3 sequence: CASSLAYGGVHEQYF. CDR3 coding DNA: TGTGCCAGCAGCTTAGCGTACGGTGGCGTTCACGAGCAGTACTTC.

CDR3 residues: CASSRTLGYSTF. DNA of the CDR3: TGTGCCAGCAGCAGAACTTTAGGGTACTCCACCTTC. The chain is built from TRBV7-8 and TRBJ1-2; D unclear. Trimming stripped 5 bases from V and 13 bases from J, with 17 bases between. The CDR3 loop spans 12 amino acids. Per the germline V gene, CDR1 is SGHVS and CDR2 is FQNEAQ.

The rearrangement links TRBV2 to TRBJ1-2; no clear D gene. The V gene's germline CDR1 is SNHLY and CDR2 FYNNEI. The CDR3 sequence is 12 residues long. V lost 7 bases to trimming and J lost 3 bases, with 9 bases between them. The CDR3 DNA reads as TGTGCCAGCAAGGGCACCTACTATGGCTACACCTTC. This codes for CASKGTYYGYTF.

The chain combines TRBV12-3 or TRBV12-4 with TRBJ2-6; unclear D gene. Between the trimmed V and J ends, which lost 4 bases and 4 bases, there was a span of 2 bases. The CDR3 extends over 12 amino acids. The CDR3 nucleotides read TGTGCCAGCAGTTCCGGGGCCAACGTCCTGACTTTC. Protein sequence: CASSSGANVLTF.

This clone occurred once. The chain recombines TRBV5-6 with TRBJ1-1, with unresolved D. Germline V gene lookup returns CDR1 SGHDT and CDR2 YYEEEE. V was pared by 3 bases and J by 8 bases, with 14 bases between. This CDR3 is 13 amino acids long. The CDR3 is CASSWGRAVEAFF. CDR3 nucleotides: TGTGCCAGCAGCTGGGGAAGGGCGGTGGAAGCTTTCTTT.

The rearrangement joins TRBV7-2 to TRBJ1-2; no reliable D call. The CDR3 is 14 amino acids. Trimming removed 1 base at V and 7 bases at J, with 13 bases between. From germline, CDR1 is SGHTA and CDR2 FQGNSA. CDR3 region: CASSLEGRRFGYTF. Here the CDR3 DNA reads TGTGCCAGCAGCTTAGAGGGAAGGCGATTTGGCTACACCTTC.

The chain employs TRBV6-5 and TRBJ1-5; possibly TRBD1 for D (5 bases). CDR1 and CDR2 (germline): MNHEY, SVGAGI. The ends were cut back, 6 bases at V and 1 base at J, with 7 bases in the middle. The CDR3 length is 13 residues. The CDR3 DNA sequence: TGTGCCAGCAGACAGGAGAGCAATCAGCCCCAGCATTTT. Translation: CASRQESNQPQHF.

The chain links TRBV29-1 to TRBJ2-7; D might be TRBD2 (7 bases). The CDR3 sequence is 14 residues long. Trimming removed 7 bases at V and 7 bases at J, with 23 bases between. CDR1 is SQVTM, CDR2 ANQGSEA, per germline. The DNA for the CDR3 is TGCAGCGCCCAGATGGGGGGGCGAAACTATGAGCAGTACTTC. It encodes CSAQMGGRNYEQYF.

V usage is TRBV27 and J usage is TRBJ2-2; 7 nucleotides line up with TRBD1. The CDR3 is 16 amino acids. The V gene end was trimmed by 1 base and the J gene end by 3 bases; junction bases not matched to a gene: 5. Germline V CDR1 and CDR2: MNHEY, SMNVEV (reference sequence). CDR3 in amino acids: CASSLWGTADTGELFF. For the CDR3, the DNA is TGTGCCAGCAGTTTATGGGGGACAGCAGACACCGGGGAGCTGTTTTTT.

The chain uses TRBV3-1 (or the pseudogene TRBV3-2) and TRBJ1-5; weak D call: TRBD1 (5 bases). V lost 0 bases and J 1 base, leaving 10 bases between the germline ends. The CDR3 contains 16 residues. Germline CDR1 LGHDT, CDR2 YNNKEL (reference sequence). The CDR3 DNA sequence: TGTGCCAGCAGCCAAGATTTCAGGGCGAGCAATCAGCCCCAGCATTTT. Encoded protein: CASSQDFRASNQPQHF.

To note about this clone: Other DNA sequences in the same sample also yield this CDR3. The chain joins TRBV7-3 to TRBJ2-1, with D perhaps TRBD1 or TRBD2 (6 bases each). The CDR3 is made up of 15 amino acids. The V end was cut by 0 bases, the J end by 2 bases, with 8 bases between. The germline gives CDR1 SGHTA, CDR2 FQGTGA. The CDR3 DNA reads as TGTGCCAGCAGCTTAACGGGGGGCCCCTACAATGAGCAGTTCTTC. This encodes CASSLTGGPYNEQFF.

This clone was observed a single time. The CDR3 sequence is CASSYGGTGGTEAFF. The CDR3 nucleotides read TGTGCCAGCAGTTACGGGGGAACAGGGGGCACTGAAGCTTTCTTT. The V call is TRBV6-5, the J call TRBJ1-1; TRBD1 agrees at 8 bases. This CDR3 is built from 15 residues. Looked up from germline, CDR1 is MNHEY and CDR2 is SVGAGI. Trimming cost V 2 bases and J 4 bases; bases outside gene matches: 6.

In this sample, this clone turned up a few times. The chain employs TRBV4-1 and TRBJ1-1; D not resolved. V lost 0 bases and J 6 bases, leaving 8 bases between the germline ends. The CDR3 has 13 amino acids. Germline assignment: CDR1 MGHRA and CDR2 YSYEKL. In nucleotides, the CDR3 is TGCGCCAGCAGCCAAGACCGCGACGCTGAAGCTTTCTTT. Protein: CASSQDRDAEAFF.

The gene calls are TRBV5-4 and TRBJ1-2, with D perhaps TRBD1 (5 bases). Germline loops: CDR1 SGHNT, CDR2 YYREEE (reference sequence). V was pared by 3 bases and J by 8 bases, with 14 bases between. CDR3 length: 13 residues. CDR3 sequence reads: CASSWGRFQGYTF. In nucleotides, the CDR3 is TGTGCCAGCAGCTGGGGACGGTTTCAGGGCTACACCTTC.

The chain couples TRBV2 to TRBJ1-5; D not certain. Between the trimmed V and J ends, which lost 4 bases and 0 bases, there was a span of 10 bases. CDR3 length equals 15 residues. The germline gives CDR1 SNHLY, CDR2 FYNNEI. CDR3 sequence (DNA): TGTGCCAGCAGTGCTGATCCTTATAGCAATCAGCCCCAGCATTTT. This codes for CASSADPYSNQPQHF.